The 12 T cell receptor beta chains below were found in one sample sequenced in a study of T cell repertoires in cytomegalovirus infection. TCRdb itself ran the reads through MiXCR, one entry per CDR3 protein. Here the sample spans a few hundred thousand distinct CDR3 sequences, about a sixth being singletons. The specimen sequenced was PBMCs. These receptor sequences come from a human donor in good health (CMV status not recorded). Some clones in this sample may be carry-over from other donors' samples.

The chain links TRBV18 to TRBJ2-1; 8 bases align to TRBD2. This CDR3 has 14 residues. Trimming at V came to 5 bases and at J to 5 bases, leaving 5 bases not matched to a gene. From germline, CDR1 is KGHSH and CDR2 LQKENI. The CDR3: CASSIERENNEQFF. DNA of the CDR3: TGTGCCAGCTCAATCGAGCGGGAGAACAATGAGCAGTTCTTC.

This chain links TRBV3-1 with TRBJ2-1, with TRBD1 matching over 10 bases. The CDR3 has 15 amino acids. V shed 0 bases, J shed 8 bases, and the junction held 4 bases outside the gene matches. Germline V gene sequence: CDR1 LGHDT, CDR2 YNNKEL (reference sequence). The CDR3 DNA reads as TGTGCCAGCAGCCAAGAGTTAGGACAGGGGGATGAGCAGTTCTTC. Its translation: CASSQELGQGDEQFF.

This clonotype was seen only a few times. For the CDR3, the DNA is TGTGCCAGCAGCTTAGTGGCCAGGGGAGGCACTGAAGCTTTCTTT. Amino acids: CASSLVARGGTEAFF. The J gene is TRBJ1-1, the V gene TRBV7-8, with D possibly matching TRBD1 (6 bases). Germline lookup yields CDR1 SGHVS and CDR2 FQNEAQ. Trimming shortened V by 1 base and J by 4 bases, and 13 bases separated the two germline ends. There are 15 residues in the CDR3.

This sequence joins TRBV15 and TRBJ2-1; D gene ambiguous. From germline, CDR1 is LNHNV and CDR2 YYDKDF (reference sequence). Trimming stripped 0 bases from V and 5 bases from J, with 11 bases between. The CDR3 is 15 residues long. CDR3 protein: CATSRDIPRNNEQFF. The DNA of the CDR3 is TGTGCCACCAGCAGAGATATTCCGCGAAACAATGAGCAGTTCTTC.

This sequence joins TRBV20-1 and TRBJ2-1; D might be TRBD1 (5 bases). The germline V and J ends were trimmed by 2 bases and 7 bases, with 12 bases remaining between them. Per germline, CDR1 DFQATT and CDR2 SNEGSKA (reference sequence). The CDR3 extends over 13 amino acids. The CDR3 DNA is TGCAGTGCTAGACGGCAGGGATGGAATGAGCAGTTCTTC. This codes for CSARRQGWNEQFF.

This clonotype was counted only a few times. This chain joins TRBV12-3 or TRBV12-4 and TRBJ1-5; 7 nucleotides align to TRBD1. This CDR3 has 17 amino acids. J gave up 0 bases and V 3 bases, and 8 bases lay outside the gene matches. CDR3 residues: CASSLGVGGTSNQPQHF. CDR3 bases: TGTGCCAGCAGTTTGGGGGTAGGGGGCACTAGCAATCAGCCCCAGCATTTT.

V usage is TRBV20-1 and J usage is TRBJ1-1; D unresolved. Germline CDR1 is DFQATT and CDR2 is SNEGSKA (reference sequence). V was clipped by 5 bases and J by 1 base, with 17 bases between them. There are 15 residues in the CDR3. The CDR3 DNA reads TGCAGTGCTCCCCGCCCGTTGGGGTCGAACACTGAAGCTTTCTTT. Translation: CSAPRPLGSNTEAFF.

This clonotype was seen more than once but under ten times. The V and J genes are TRBV6-2 or TRBV6-3 and TRBJ2-1, with no clear D. V was trimmed by 2 bases and J by 9 bases, leaving 8 bases between them. Germline CDR1 MNHEY, CDR2 SVGEGT. The CDR3 is 12 amino acids. CDR3 amino acids: CASSYRLGEQFF. The CDR3 DNA follows: TGTGCCAGCAGTTACAGGCTTGGTGAGCAGTTCTTC.

In this sample, this clonotype turned up many times. The chain recombines TRBV7-2 with TRBJ2-3; 7 bases match TRBD2. The germline V gene has CDR1 SGHTA and CDR2 FQGNSA. Trimming at V came to 5 bases and at J to 4 bases, leaving 9 bases not matched to a gene. The CDR3 loop spans 15 amino acids. In DNA, the CDR3 is TGTGCCAGCAGCACGAGCGGGAACGGGGCAGATACGCAGTATTTT. Encoded protein: CASSTSGNGADTQYF.

This clonotype has just a few counts. The rearrangement joins TRBV18 to TRBJ1-4; no clear D gene. The CDR3 spans 15 residues. The V gene's germline CDR1 is KGHSH and CDR2 LQKENI. Trimming cost V 1 base and J 6 bases, with 12 bases left between them. The CDR3 coding sequence is TGTGCCAGCTCACCACTAGGTGGAGTGGATGAAAAACTGTTTTTT. Translation: CASSPLGGVDEKLFF. Using reference TRBV18 and TRBJ1-4 for the parts outside the CDR3, the full variable domain is NAGVMQNPRHLVRRRGQEARLRCSPMKGHSHVYWYRQLPEEGLKFMVYLQKENIIDESGMPKERFSAEFPKEGPSILRIQQVVRGDSAAYFCASSPLGGVDEKLFFGSGTQLSVL.

For the CDR3, the DNA is TGTGCCATCAGTGCAACAGCTGGAAATGGTTTAGAGACCCAGTACTTC. It is translated as CAISATAGNGLETQYF. The chain joins TRBV10-3 to TRBJ2-5; D ambiguous. Germline-derived CDR1 and CDR2 are ENHRY and SYGVKD. The CDR3 runs 16 residues. With 4 bases removed from V and 4 bases from J, the gap between germline ends came to 19 bases.

This clonotype was seen a handful of times. The rearrangement joins TRBV27 to TRBJ2-3; 7 nucleotides align to TRBD2. This CDR3 has 13 residues. With V trimmed by 3 bases and J by 8 bases, 5 bases remained unmatched. The V gene's germline CDR1 is MNHEY and CDR2 SMNVEV (reference sequence). CDR3 bases: TGTGCCAGCAGTTTGGCGGGGGTGGGTACGCAGTATTTT. Protein product: CASSLAGVGTQYF.